The source of this T cell receptor (beta chain) is a study of OX40 agonist ivuxolimab in advanced cancers. Study-level findings and limits: CD4+ and CD8+ blood T cells expanded clonally by week 6 at 0.1 to 3.0 mg/kg.

Some clones are missing from TCRdb's copy, which holds only in-frame ones; the method was immunoSEQ multiplex PCR. The data contain about 98,000 clones, approximately 93% of them singletons. Concerning this clone itself: Its antigen is unidentified. A read error may account for a junction end that differs from germline.

Germline lookup yields CDR1 MDHEN and CDR2 SYDVKM. The length of the CDR3 is 13 residues. The clonotype was recovered from an adult with an advanced solid tumor such as melanoma, head and neck, liver or kidney cancer. This sample comprised CD4+ or CD8+ T cells sorted from blood, obtained in a trial of the OX40 agonist ivuxolimab. The V call is TRBV28, the J call TRBJ2-1, with TRBD2 matching over 13 bases. CDR3 loop: CGLGTSGDGRQFF. The CDR3 DNA follows: TGCGGTCTAGGGACTAGCGGGGACGGTCGGCAGTTCTTC.